These 18 T cell receptor beta chains originate from one sample sequenced in a study of T-cell memory formation after mild COVID-19. TCRdb redid the calling of the 5' RACE reads with MiXCR, one entry per CDR3 protein. Of around 80,000 distinct CDR3 sequences in the sample, over 10% were seen once. Sequencing was carried out using PBMCs or a T cell subset sorted from them (not recorded which). These receptors all stem from a man younger than 35 who had mild COVID-19 (a few samples of this study predate the infection). Cell type and time point are not known.

This clonotype was seen only a few times. J is TRBJ1-1 and V is TRBV4-3; D possibly corresponds to TRBD1 (6 bases). The germline V and J ends were trimmed by 3 bases and 1 base, with 12 bases remaining between them. The V gene's germline CDR1 is LGHNA and CDR2 YSLEER. The CDR3 extends over 15 amino acids. CDR3 coding DNA: TGCGCCAGCAGCCACTTCAGGGGAGGGAACACTGAAGCTTTCTTT. Encoded protein: CASSHFRGGNTEAFF.

In its sample, this clonotype was seen a few times. V is TRBV4-2 and J is TRBJ1-5; D ambiguous. The germline gives CDR1 LGHNA, CDR2 YNFKEQ. The CDR3 is 12 amino acids. V was clipped by 3 bases and J by 5 bases, with 5 bases between them. The CDR3: CASSHSDQPQHF. The CDR3 DNA is TGTGCCAGCAGCCATTCCGATCAGCCCCAGCATTTT.

The chain links TRBV11-2 to TRBJ2-3, with TRBD2 matching 7 bases. Germline CDR1 is SGHAT and CDR2 is FQNNGV. The CDR3 is 18 amino acids. Losses at the gene ends were 1 base for V and 2 bases for J; bases not matched to a gene: 12. The CDR3 loop reads CASSLVPLAVLDTDTQYF. The DNA for the CDR3 is TGTGCCAGCAGCTTAGTCCCCCTAGCGGTCCTAGACACAGATACGCAGTATTTT.

V usage is TRBV6-5 and J usage is TRBJ2-5, with 7 bases identical to TRBD1. This CDR3 has 14 amino acids. The ends lost 7 bases at V and 5 bases at J; junction bases unmatched: 10. Germline V gives CDR1 MNHEY, CDR2 SVGAGI. The CDR3 here is CASTIGLRGETQYF. CDR3 nucleotides: TGTGCCAGCACGATCGGTCTCAGGGGGGAGACCCAGTACTTC.

This clonotype came up once. The J gene is TRBJ2-7, the V gene TRBV12-5; TRBD1 or TRBD2 may be the D gene (5 bases each). Germline CDR1 and CDR2: LGHNT and FRNRAP. Trimming stripped 5 bases from V and 4 bases from J, with 18 bases between. There are 15 residues in the CDR3. In DNA form, the CDR3 reads TGTGCTAGTGGTCTCATCTATGGGGGAGATTACGAGCAGTACTTC. Its protein is CASGLIYGGDYEQYF. The whole variable domain, filled in from reference TRBV12-5 and TRBJ2-7, reads DARVTQTPRHKVTEMGQEVTMRCQPILGHNTVFWYRQTMMQGLELLAYFRNRAPLDDSGMPKDRFSAEMPDATLATLKIQPSEPRDSAVYFCASGLIYGGDYEQYFGPGTRLTVT.

This sequence joins TRBV6-2 or TRBV6-3 and TRBJ2-2, with 7 bases identical to TRBD1. V was pared by 7 bases and J by 7 bases, with 9 bases of the junction left unmatched. CDR3 length: 14 amino acids. From germline, CDR1 is MNHEY and CDR2 SVGEGT. CDR3 protein: CASTLLGQLGELFF. The CDR3 DNA sequence: TGTGCCAGCACCCTCCTGGGACAGCTCGGGGAGCTGTTTTTT.

This clonotype was detected only a few times. This chain links TRBV7-2 with TRBJ2-7; D is ambiguous. Trimming removed 5 bases from V and 5 bases from J, with 10 bases in between. This CDR3 is 12 amino acids long. Germline CDR1 SGHTA, CDR2 FQGNSA. DNA of the CDR3: TGTGCCAGCAGCCCAGATGGGGACGAGCAGTACTTC. Translation gives CASSPDGDEQYF.

Here the CDR3 DNA reads TGCGCCAGCAGCCAGGCCGGGACTAGCGGGGGGGCCGGGAAGAATACGCAGTATTTT. Residues: CASSQAGTSGGAGKNTQYF. The chain joins TRBV4-3 to TRBJ2-3, with 16 bases fitting TRBD2. V was pared by 3 bases and J by 7 bases, with 13 bases of the junction left unmatched. Germline CDR1 LGHNA, CDR2 YSLEER. The CDR3 length is 19 residues.

This clonotype was counted between two and nine times. The chain recombines TRBV5-1 with TRBJ2-3, with D perhaps matching TRBD2 (6 bases). This CDR3 is built from 18 residues. Germline-derived CDR1 and CDR2 are SGHRS and YFSETQ. V lost 1 base to trimming and J lost 1 base, with 19 bases between them. CDR3 coding DNA: TGCGCCAGCAGCTTGTATGTACCGGGGGAAGGTGGCACAGATACGCAGTATTTT. This gives the protein CASSLYVPGEGGTDTQYF. The whole variable domain, filled in from reference TRBV5-1 and TRBJ2-3, reads KAGVTQTPRYLIKTRGQQVTLSCSPISGHRSVSWYQQTPGQGLQFLFEYFSETQRNKGNFPGRFSGRQFSNSRSEMNVSTLELGDSALYLCASSLYVPGEGGTDTQYFGPGTRLTVL.

The chain is built from TRBV6-1 and TRBJ1-2; D ambiguous. The germline V gene has CDR1 MNHNS and CDR2 SASEGT. The V end was cut by 4 bases, the J end by 4 bases, with 13 bases between. This CDR3 spans 14 amino acids. The CDR3 DNA sequence: TGTGCCAGCAGTGGTGAACTCACCTCCTATGGCTACACCTTC. Its translation is CASSGELTSYGYTF.

The chain recombines TRBV20-1 with TRBJ2-3, with 9 nucleotides matching TRBD1. CDR3 length: 16 residues. Germline assignment: CDR1 DFQATT and CDR2 SNEGSKA (reference sequence). With 5 bases clipped from V and 6 bases from J, the junction kept 15 bases outside the gene matches. Written as DNA, the CDR3 is TGCAGTGCTGGGGACAGGGTAACTCACGTCTGGGATACGCAGTATTTT. It yields the protein CSAGDRVTHVWDTQYF.

V usage is TRBV24-1 and J usage is TRBJ2-7; the D gene is possibly TRBD2 (6 bases). The CDR3 length is 14 residues. The V gene lost 1 base and the J gene lost 3 bases, with 9 bases spanning the gap. The V gene's germline CDR1 is KGHDR and CDR2 SFDVKD. The chain's CDR3 is CATSDLRGSYEQYF. The CDR3 nucleotides are TGTGCCACCAGTGATTTACGGGGGAGCTACGAGCAGTACTTC.

V is TRBV7-8 and J is TRBJ2-3; maybe TRBD2 (5 bases). Trimming left V 5 bases short and J 1 base short, with 16 bases between. In germline, CDR1 is SGHVS, CDR2 FQNEAQ. This CDR3 has 16 amino acids. For the CDR3, the DNA is TGTGCCAGCAGCCGGGAAACGGGATCGGGCACAGATACGCAGTATTTT. Its protein product is CASSRETGSGTDTQYF.

J is TRBJ1-2 and V is TRBV29-1, with D perhaps matching TRBD1 (5 bases). The germline V gene encodes CDR1 SQVTM and CDR2 ANQGSEA. This CDR3 is built from 13 residues. V dropped 3 bases and J dropped 6 bases, with 14 bases sitting between them. The CDR3 reads CSVEPRDVDGYTF. As DNA, the CDR3 is TGCAGCGTTGAGCCTAGGGACGTGGATGGCTACACCTTC.

This rearrangement joins TRBV29-1 to TRBJ1-3; weak D call: TRBD1 (6 bases). Per the germline V gene, CDR1 is SQVTM and CDR2 is ANQGSEA. V was clipped by 6 bases and J by 1 base, with 10 bases between them. CDR3 size: 13 residues. CDR3: CSVDGQSGNTIYF. The DNA of the CDR3 is TGCAGCGTCGATGGACAGTCTGGAAACACCATATATTTT. The full variable domain, with the rest looked up from reference TRBV29-1 and TRBJ1-3, is SAVISQKPSRDICQRGTSLTIQCQVDSQVTMMFWYRQQPGQSLTLIATANQGSEATYESGFVIDKFPISRPNLTFSTLTVSNMSPEDSSIYLCSVDGQSGNTIYFGEGSWLTVV.

CDR3 loop: CASTPSGGRGGGQPQHF. The CDR3 DNA follows: TGTGCCAGTACTCCCTCAGGCGGCAGGGGAGGCGGCCAGCCCCAGCATTTT. The rearrangement links TRBV19 to TRBJ1-5, with D tentatively TRBD1 (6 bases). The V end was cut by 7 bases, the J end by 7 bases, with 26 bases between. The CDR3 is 17 residues long. Per the germline V gene, CDR1 is LNHDA and CDR2 is SQIVND (reference sequence).

V gene TRBV5-1 combines with J gene TRBJ2-3; D remains unclear. The CDR3 length is 14 residues. The V gene's germline CDR1 is SGHRS and CDR2 YFSETQ. The ends were cut back, 0 bases at V and 1 base at J, with 6 bases in the middle. CDR3 in DNA: TGCGCCAGCAGCTTGGAGGACGGCACAGATACGCAGTATTTT. This gives the protein CASSLEDGTDTQYF.

This clonotype was seen more than once but under ten times. The chain links TRBV7-6 to TRBJ2-3; D possibly corresponds to TRBD2 (6 bases). The CDR3 runs 17 residues. Trimming removed 4 bases at V and 0 bases at J, with 17 bases between. CDR1 is SGHVS and CDR2 is FNYEAQ in the germline V gene. CDR3: CASSSPGGVSSTDTQYF. The DNA for the CDR3 is TGTGCCAGCAGCTCCCCTGGAGGGGTTTCTAGCACAGATACGCAGTATTTT.